These T cell receptor beta chains were read from a single sample in a study of T cell repertoires in cytomegalovirus infection. MiXCR was run by TCRdb on the reads, yielding one entry per CDR3 protein. The sample lists over 150,000 distinct CDR3 sequences; about 15% were seen once. The sequencing input was CD8+ T cells from PBMCs. The receptors here all came from a human donor in good health (CMV status not recorded). Some clones in this sample may be carry-over from other donors' samples. CDR3s include the opening cysteine and the closing phenylalanine or tryptophan. A D gene is named only where the DNA matches it firmly. Clone size, where shown, is once, few, many, or a class for clones that have expanded.

cdr3_nt cdr3_aa j_call v_call clone_size d_call
TGTGCCAGCAGTCCCTACGAGCAGGGGGATCATCAGCCCCAGCATTTT CASSPYEQGDHQPQHF TRBJ1-5 TRBV12-3/TRBV12-4 . TRBD1
TGTGCCAGCAGTTTCCCCCTGCGTACAGGCTCCTACGAGCAGTACTTC CASSFPLRTGSYEQYF TRBJ2-7 TRBV28 . .
TGTGCCATCAGAGGACAATCCTACGAGCAGTACTTC CAIRGQSYEQYF TRBJ2-7 TRBV10-3 few .
TGTGCCAGCGACGGGTCCTCCGGGGAAGCTTTCTTT CASDGSSGEAFF TRBJ1-1 TRBV6-2/TRBV6-3 few .
TGTGCCAGCAGGGGGCTAGCGGGGAGCTCCTACAATGAGCAGTTCTTC CASRGLAGSSYNEQFF TRBJ2-1 TRBV7-9 few TRBD2
TGTGCCAGCAGCGACGACAGGTCGGCTATTAATGAAAAACTGTTTTTT CASSDDRSAINEKLFF TRBJ1-4 TRBV7-9 . .
TGTGCCAGCAGCGAGGACATATTCGCTGGAAACACCATATATTTT CASSEDIFAGNTIYF TRBJ1-3 TRBV5-4 few .
TGTGCCAGCATCCGTGGACTTGCTGGGGCCAACGTCCTGACTTTC CASIRGLAGANVLTF TRBJ2-6 TRBV28 few .
TGTGCCAGCAGGGAACGGATCAATGAGCAGTTCTTC CASRERINEQFF TRBJ2-1 TRBV7-2 few .
TGTGCCAGCAGCTCCACCTATGGCTACACCTTC CASSSTYGYTF TRBJ1-2 TRBV12-3/TRBV12-4 . .
TGTGCCAGCAGCTTAAGTAGAGTCAACCCCAGGGATGAGCAGTTCTTC CASSLSRVNPRDEQFF TRBJ2-1 TRBV7-2 . .
TGTGCCAGCAGCGCAGGGATTTTTTACCCTGGAAACACCATATATTTT CASSAGIFYPGNTIYF TRBJ1-3 TRBV11-2 . .
TGTGCCAGCAGCCAGGGGACTTCGAGGGAGACCCAGTACTTC CASSQGTSRETQYF TRBJ2-5 TRBV7-8 . .
TGTGCCAGCAGCGCGGCGGGACAGGAGTTTTATAGCAATCAGCCCCAGCATTTT CASSAAGQEFYSNQPQHF TRBJ1-5 TRBV7-2 few TRBD1